A selection of T cell receptor beta chains follows, all from one sample in a study of post-analysis software for immune sequencing data. TCRdb fed the PCR reads into MiXCR, producing one record per CDR3 protein. This sample has 500,000 to 600,000 distinct CDR3 sequences, with 40% to 50% found just once. Sample: blood. The receptors derive from a girl aged 5 to 17 with multiple sclerosis. Each CDR3 is given with its conserved first and last residue. A D gene is named only where the DNA matches it firmly. Not all rows give a size; the values are once, few, many and, for expanded clones, a class.

abundance: -
j_gene: TRBJ2-1
v_gene: TRBV4-1
d_gene: TRBD1
CDR3aa: CASSQRGLGEQFF
CDR3nt: TGCGCCAGCAGCCAAAGGGGGCTAGGTGAGCAGTTCTTC

abundance: few
j_gene: TRBJ1-2
v_gene: TRBV30
d_gene: -
CDR3aa: CAWGQSPLNPYGYTF
CDR3nt: TGTGCCTGGGGGCAATCCCCCCTTAACCCCTATGGCTACACCTTC

abundance: many
j_gene: TRBJ1-2
v_gene: TRBV29-1
d_gene: TRBD1
CDR3aa: CSVATGANYGYTF
CDR3nt: TGCAGCGTTGCAACAGGGGCTAACTATGGCTACACCTTC

abundance: -
j_gene: TRBJ2-7
v_gene: TRBV12-3/TRBV12-4
d_gene: -
CDR3aa: CASTDRPSYEQYF
CDR3nt: TGTGCCAGCACGGACAGACCATCCTACGAGCAGTACTTC

abundance: -
j_gene: TRBJ2-7
v_gene: TRBV9
d_gene: TRBD2
CDR3aa: CASSVGPGLAGAYEQYF
CDR3nt: TGTGCCAGCAGCGTAGGACCGGGACTAGCGGGGGCCTACGAGCAGTACTTC

abundance: few
j_gene: TRBJ2-5
v_gene: TRBV12-3/TRBV12-4
d_gene: TRBD2
CDR3aa: CASSSPGGGGFKETQYF
CDR3nt: TGTGCCAGCAGTTCCCCCGGGGGCGGGGGGTTTAAAGAGACCCAGTACTTC

abundance: few
j_gene: TRBJ1-6
v_gene: TRBV3-1
d_gene: -
CDR3aa: CASRETGSDSPLHF
CDR3nt: TGTGCCAGCAGGGAAACAGGGTCGGATTCACCCCTCCACTTT

abundance: many
j_gene: TRBJ2-7
v_gene: TRBV7-2
d_gene: TRBD1
CDR3aa: CASSPWTGSSYEQYF
CDR3nt: TGTGCCAGCAGCCCCTGGACAGGGAGCTCCTACGAGCAGTACTTC

abundance: few
j_gene: TRBJ1-2
v_gene: TRBV20-1
d_gene: -
CDR3aa: CSARDYVGDPEGYTF
CDR3nt: TGCAGTGCTAGAGATTATGTGGGGGATCCGGAAGGCTACACCTTC

abundance: -
j_gene: TRBJ2-7
v_gene: TRBV28
d_gene: -
CDR3aa: CASSAGKTSSYEQYF
CDR3nt: TGTGCCAGCAGTGCCGGGAAAACCTCCTCCTACGAGCAGTACTTC

abundance: few
j_gene: TRBJ1-3
v_gene: TRBV12-3/TRBV12-4
d_gene: -
CDR3aa: CASRLSTPGNTIYF
CDR3nt: TGTGCCAGCAGGCTTAGTACCCCTGGAAACACCATATATTTT

abundance: few
j_gene: TRBJ2-7
v_gene: TRBV12-3/TRBV12-4
d_gene: -
CDR3aa: CASSLKSGFAYEQYF
CDR3nt: TGTGCCAGCAGTTTAAAAAGCGGGTTCGCCTACGAGCAGTACTTC

abundance: -
j_gene: TRBJ1-2
v_gene: TRBV12-3/TRBV12-4
d_gene: -
CDR3aa: CASSETRDPYGYTF
CDR3nt: TGTGCCAGCAGTGAAACCCGGGACCCCTATGGCTACACCTTC

abundance: -
j_gene: TRBJ2-7
v_gene: TRBV10-2
d_gene: TRBD1
CDR3aa: CASSGQGSPYEQYF
CDR3nt: TGCGCCAGCAGTGGACAGGGATCCCCCTACGAGCAGTACTTC

abundance: -
j_gene: TRBJ2-2
v_gene: TRBV27
d_gene: -
CDR3aa: CASSSQITGELFF
CDR3nt: TGTGCCAGCAGTTCCCAGATCACCGGGGAGCTGTTTTTT

abundance: -
j_gene: TRBJ1-1
v_gene: TRBV24-1
d_gene: -
CDR3aa: CATSDLTGREAFF
CDR3nt: TGTGCCACCAGTGATTTGACAGGGCGGGAAGCTTTCTTT

abundance: -
j_gene: TRBJ2-1
v_gene: TRBV7-9
d_gene: -
CDR3aa: CASSLGAGPYNEQFF
CDR3nt: TGTGCCAGCAGCTTAGGGGCAGGGCCCTACAATGAGCAGTTCTTC

abundance: -
j_gene: TRBJ2-7
v_gene: TRBV5-1
d_gene: -
CDR3aa: CASSPVGPRTYEQYF
CDR3nt: TGCGCCAGCAGCCCGGTGGGGCCCCGTACCTACGAGCAGTACTTC

abundance: -
j_gene: TRBJ1-2
v_gene: TRBV7-9
d_gene: -
CDR3aa: CAGSLEFISGDHYTF
CDR3nt: TGTGCCGGCAGCTTAGAGTTTATATCAGGGGATCACTACACCTTC

abundance: few
j_gene: TRBJ2-7
v_gene: TRBV29-1
d_gene: TRBD2
CDR3aa: CSAPREPGGGYEQYF
CDR3nt: TGCAGCGCCCCCCGGGAGCCCGGGGGGGGCTACGAGCAGTACTTC

abundance: -
j_gene: TRBJ1-1
v_gene: TRBV6-2/TRBV6-3
d_gene: -
CDR3aa: CASSPRNFGTSKAFF
CDR3nt: TGTGCCAGCAGTCCTAGAAATTTCGGGACATCGAAGGCTTTCTTT

abundance: few
j_gene: TRBJ2-4
v_gene: TRBV6-1
d_gene: -
CDR3aa: CASSRYSRQVAKNIQYF
CDR3nt: TGTGCCAGCAGCCGATATTCAAGACAAGTAGCCAAAAACATTCAGTACTTC

abundance: few
j_gene: TRBJ2-1
v_gene: TRBV28
d_gene: TRBD2
CDR3aa: CASSFPGLGNNEQFF
CDR3nt: TGTGCCAGCAGTTTCCCGGGACTAGGGAATAATGAGCAGTTCTTC

abundance: -
j_gene: TRBJ2-7
v_gene: TRBV20-1
d_gene: -
CDR3aa: CSARQPLSYEQYF
CDR3nt: TGCAGTGCTCGTCAGCCGCTCTCCTACGAGCAGTACTTC

abundance: -
j_gene: TRBJ1-5
v_gene: TRBV7-6
d_gene: TRBD1
CDR3aa: CASSQGGEVEPQHF
CDR3nt: TGTGCCAGCAGCCAGGGGGGGGAGGTTGAGCCCCAGCATTTT

abundance: -
j_gene: TRBJ1-1
v_gene: TRBV12-3/TRBV12-4
d_gene: -
CDR3aa: CASRTRDPGLAFF
CDR3nt: TGTGCCAGCAGGACCCGGGACCCGGGGTTGGCTTTCTTT

abundance: few
j_gene: TRBJ1-2
v_gene: TRBV6-6
d_gene: TRBD1
CDR3aa: CASSSTGYHYGYTF
CDR3nt: TGTGCCAGCAGTTCGACAGGGTATCACTATGGCTACACCTTC

abundance: -
j_gene: TRBJ1-2
v_gene: TRBV12-3/TRBV12-4
d_gene: -
CDR3aa: CASSLAPRGYTF
CDR3nt: TGTGCCAGCAGTTTAGCTCCCCGGGGCTACACCTTC

abundance: once
j_gene: TRBJ2-1
v_gene: TRBV12-3/TRBV12-4
d_gene: -
CDR3aa: CASSLWEAVNEQFF
CDR3nt: TGTGCCAGCAGTTTATGGGAAGCGGTCAATGAGCAGTTCTTC

abundance: -
j_gene: TRBJ2-5
v_gene: TRBV13
d_gene: TRBD2
CDR3aa: CASSLGVVGGQETQYF
CDR3nt: TGTGCCAGCAGCTTAGGTGTCGTCGGGGGGCAAGAGACCCAGTACTTC

abundance: few
j_gene: TRBJ1-1
v_gene: TRBV6-4
d_gene: TRBD1
CDR3aa: CASSDSGQGISEAFF
CDR3nt: TGTGCCAGCAGTGACTCAGGACAGGGGATAAGTGAAGCTTTCTTT

abundance: many
j_gene: TRBJ2-3
v_gene: TRBV12-3/TRBV12-4
d_gene: -
CDR3aa: CASSLIPDTQYF
CDR3nt: TGTGCCAGCAGCTTAATTCCAGATACGCAGTATTTT

abundance: -
j_gene: TRBJ1-4
v_gene: TRBV24-1
d_gene: -
CDR3aa: CATSDPGGKLFF
CDR3nt: TGTGCCACCAGTGACCCCGGGGGAAAACTGTTTTTT

abundance: few
j_gene: TRBJ2-3
v_gene: TRBV20-1
d_gene: TRBD2
CDR3aa: CSARVASGADTQYF
CDR3nt: TGCAGTGCTAGAGTAGCTAGCGGGGCAGATACGCAGTATTTT

abundance: -
j_gene: TRBJ2-1
v_gene: TRBV20-1
d_gene: -
CDR3aa: CSARELDNEQFF
CDR3nt: TGCAGTGCTAGAGAACTAGACAATGAGCAGTTCTTC

abundance: few
j_gene: TRBJ1-2
v_gene: TRBV7-2
d_gene: -
CDR3aa: CASSLNTMLTIGYTF
CDR3nt: TGTGCCAGCAGCTTAAACACAATGCTAACTATAGGCTACACCTTC

abundance: -
j_gene: TRBJ2-4
v_gene: TRBV7-8
d_gene: -
CDR3aa: CASTGRGIKNIQYF
CDR3nt: TGTGCCAGCACCGGCCGGGGGATTAAAAACATTCAGTACTTC

abundance: -
j_gene: TRBJ1-2
v_gene: TRBV2
d_gene: TRBD1
CDR3aa: CASVDRARRGYTF
CDR3nt: TGTGCCAGCGTGGACAGGGCTCGAAGGGGCTACACCTTC

abundance: -
j_gene: TRBJ2-1
v_gene: TRBV21-1
d_gene: -
CDR3aa: CASSRRTNAYNEQFF
CDR3nt: TGTGCCAGCAGCAGAAGGACTAATGCCTACAATGAGCAGTTCTTC

abundance: few
j_gene: TRBJ2-1
v_gene: TRBV5-1
d_gene: -
CDR3aa: CASSSQAGREPYNEQFF
CDR3nt: TGCGCCAGCAGTTCACAAGCCGGCCGGGAGCCCTACAATGAGCAGTTCTTC

abundance: many
j_gene: TRBJ2-1
v_gene: TRBV12-3/TRBV12-4
d_gene: TRBD2
CDR3aa: CASSLAGGPYNEQFF
CDR3nt: TGTGCCAGCAGCTTAGCGGGAGGGCCATACAATGAGCAGTTCTTC

abundance: few
j_gene: TRBJ1-2
v_gene: TRBV24-1
d_gene: TRBD1
CDR3aa: CATSSPLTGDGYTF
CDR3nt: TGTGCCACCAGTTCACCCTTGACAGGGGATGGCTACACCTTC

abundance: -
j_gene: TRBJ2-7
v_gene: TRBV20-1
d_gene: -
CDR3aa: CSAIPLASYEQYF
CDR3nt: TGCAGTGCGATCCCTCTGGCCTCCTACGAGCAGTACTTC

abundance: -
j_gene: TRBJ1-5
v_gene: TRBV5-1
d_gene: -
CDR3aa: CASSPYRGLNQPQHF
CDR3nt: TGCGCCAGCAGCCCGTACAGAGGGCTGAATCAGCCCCAGCATTTT

abundance: -
j_gene: TRBJ2-6
v_gene: TRBV7-3
d_gene: TRBD1
CDR3aa: CASSTPHRGGANVLTF
CDR3nt: TGTGCCAGCAGCACCCCACACAGGGGTGGGGCCAACGTCCTGACTTTC

abundance: once
j_gene: TRBJ1-5
v_gene: TRBV20-1
d_gene: -
CDR3aa: CSAPGLAVNQPQHF
CDR3nt: TGCAGTGCTCCCGGGTTGGCGGTAAATCAGCCCCAGCATTTT

abundance: -
j_gene: TRBJ1-2
v_gene: TRBV20-1
d_gene: -
CDR3aa: CSAPGRGSDYGYTF
CDR3nt: TGCAGTGCCCCGGGGAGGGGGTCTGACTATGGCTACACCTTC

abundance: few
j_gene: TRBJ2-1
v_gene: TRBV5-1
d_gene: -
CDR3aa: CASSPWLLYNEQFF
CDR3nt: TGCGCCAGCAGCCCCTGGCTCCTGTACAATGAGCAGTTCTTC

abundance: few
j_gene: TRBJ2-3
v_gene: TRBV10-3
d_gene: -
CDR3aa: CAIRPGRSGPAHTDTQYF
CDR3nt: TGTGCCATCAGGCCTGGACGTTCGGGACCCGCGCACACAGATACGCAGTATTTT

abundance: -
j_gene: TRBJ2-7
v_gene: TRBV20-1
d_gene: TRBD2
CDR3aa: CSARDVAGGEQYF
CDR3nt: TGCAGTGCTAGAGATGTGGCGGGAGGCGAGCAGTACTTC

abundance: -
j_gene: TRBJ2-6
v_gene: TRBV4-1
d_gene: -
CDR3aa: CASSQGRGGSGANVLTF
CDR3nt: TGCGCCAGCAGCCAAGGGAGAGGAGGCTCTGGGGCCAACGTCCTGACTTTC

abundance: -
j_gene: TRBJ2-7
v_gene: TRBV5-1
d_gene: -
CDR3aa: CASSLDPVTYEQYF
CDR3nt: TGCGCCAGCAGCTTGGATCCAGTCACCTACGAGCAGTACTTC

abundance: -
j_gene: TRBJ1-5
v_gene: TRBV6-5
d_gene: TRBD1
CDR3aa: CASSPGGTAGQPQHF
CDR3nt: TGTGCCAGCTCACCAGGGGGGACAGCGGGTCAGCCCCAGCATTTT

abundance: -
j_gene: TRBJ2-7
v_gene: TRBV5-1
d_gene: -
CDR3aa: CASSYPQGRSSYEQYF
CDR3nt: TGCGCCAGCAGCTACCCCCAGGGGAGATCCTCCTACGAGCAGTACTTC

abundance: few
j_gene: TRBJ2-7
v_gene: TRBV20-1
d_gene: TRBD2
CDR3aa: CSAPKAGGPLSRNYEQYF
CDR3nt: TGCAGTGCTCCTAAAGCGGGGGGGCCTCTTTCACGTAACTACGAGCAGTACTTC

abundance: few
j_gene: TRBJ2-5
v_gene: TRBV20-1
d_gene: TRBD2
CDR3aa: CSARSLAGAETQYF
CDR3nt: TGCAGTGCTAGGTCGCTAGCGGGGGCAGAGACCCAGTACTTC

abundance: -
j_gene: TRBJ2-3
v_gene: TRBV7-9
d_gene: TRBD1
CDR3aa: CASSEPGQHTDTQYF
CDR3nt: TGTGCCAGCAGCGAACCGGGACAGCACACAGATACGCAGTATTTT